Sequencing of this T cell receptor beta chain was carried out in a study of T-cell memory formation after mild COVID-19. Study-level information: TCR clusters were mostly confined to one donor each. Study-level points and caveats: A subset of responding clones appeared in pre-infection memory, suggesting cross-reactive memory joined. What remained unconfirmed was the SARS-CoV-2 specificity of second-wave clones peaking on day 37.

5'RACE primed at constant segments yielded TCR alpha and TCR beta cDNA libraries bearing sample barcodes and UMIs. From the 5' RACE reads, TCRdb called clonotypes with MiXCR, one entry per CDR3 protein. The repertoire holds about half a million distinct CDR3 sequences, with about 18% as singletons. Concerning this clonotype: What it recognizes is unknown.

CDR1 and CDR2 from the germline V gene are SGHDT and YYEEEE. CDR3 length: 16 amino acids. The V and J ends lost 4 bases and 6 bases respectively, with 19 bases between them. Sequencing was performed on PBMCs or a T cell subset sorted from them (not recorded which). This TCR was sampled from an adult woman who had mild COVID-19 (a few samples of this study predate the infection). Cell type and time point are not known. The chain has TRBV5-6 and TRBJ2-2; D tentatively reads TRBD1 or TRBD2 (6 bases each). CDR3 bases: TGTGCCAGCAGCCAAGCAGGGGCGGGGAGCCCCGGGGAGCTGTTTTTT. Protein sequence: CASSQAGAGSPGELFF.